The rows below give T cell receptor beta chains drawn from one sample of a study of early T cells in non-severe SARS-CoV-2 infection. TCRdb ran MiXCR on the 5' RACE reads and lists one entry per CDR3 protein. The table lists fewer than 120,000 distinct CDR3 sequences, approximately 12% of them singletons. The sample consisted of whole blood, taken at baseline. These receptors all stem from an adult who was a healthcare worker with PCR-confirmed SARS-CoV-2 infection or an uninfected control (not recorded which). Both conserved end residues are part of each CDR3. Each record gives: D gene, V gene, J gene, clone size, CDR3 DNA, CDR3 protein. D genes are given only for firm matches. Expanded clones are given a class, and other clones once, few, many or no size at all.

>TRBD2|TRBV6-2/TRBV6-3|TRBJ2-7|.
TGTGCCAGCATTTTACAAGCGGGGAGCGGAGGCGAGCAGTACTTC
CASILQAGSGGEQYF
>.|TRBV3-1|TRBJ2-3|.
TGTGCCAGCAGCCGACAAGTAGGAGAGTCAGATACGCAGTATTTT
CASSRQVGESDTQYF
>.|TRBV4-1|TRBJ1-2|.
TGCGCCAGCAGCCAAGATCGGGACTCCCGTAGGCCCTATGGCTACACCTTC
CASSQDRDSRRPYGYTF
>TRBD1|TRBV29-1|TRBJ1-2|.
TGCAGCGTGGATTGGGACAGGGACTATGGCTACACCTTC
CSVDWDRDYGYTF
>.|TRBV11-2|TRBJ2-7|.
TGTGCCAGCAGCTTAGGAACCATCACAACCTACGAGCAGTACTTC
CASSLGTITTYEQYF
>.|TRBV7-9|TRBJ1-2|few
TGTGCCAGCAGCTTAGCGCTAGGACAGATTTATGGCTACACCTTC
CASSLALGQIYGYTF
>TRBD1|TRBV28|TRBJ1-2|.
TGTGCCAGCAGTTTACAGGGGGATGGCTACACCTTC
CASSLQGDGYTF
>TRBD1|TRBV9|TRBJ1-2|many
TGTGCCAGCAGCGTAGAAATGACAGGGAGGACCGGCTACACCTTC
CASSVEMTGRTGYTF
>.|TRBV7-2|TRBJ1-4|many
TGTGCCAGCAGCAGGGACGTCCAATTCGATGAAAAACTGTTTTTT
CASSRDVQFDEKLFF
>.|TRBV20-1|TRBJ2-5|.
TGCAGTGCTAGAGCCCCTAAAGAGACCCAGTACTTC
CSARAPKETQYF
>.|TRBV20-1|TRBJ2-7|.
TGCAGTGCTAGAGCGCAGGGGGGGCACCTCGAGCAGTACTTC
CSARAQGGHLEQYF
>.|TRBV28|TRBJ2-7|.
TGTGCCAGCGGGTCTTCTCCCCGTAACTACGAGCAGTACTTC
CASGSSPRNYEQYF
>.|TRBV7-2|TRBJ1-3|.
TGTGCCAGCAGCTCCCTGCAGGGTTCGAACACCATATATTTT
CASSSLQGSNTIYF
>.|TRBV29-1|TRBJ2-5|.
TGCAGCGTTGAGGGTGGGGGGTTCCAAGAGACCCAGTACTTC
CSVEGGGFQETQYF
>.|TRBV30|TRBJ1-3|many
TGTGCCTGGAGTCCAAGTCGGGCTCTGGGATTTTCTGGAAACACCATATATTTT
CAWSPSRALGFSGNTIYF
>.|TRBV6-4|TRBJ2-1|few
TGTGCCAGCAGTGATGGGTATCAGGCCAATGAGCAGTTCTTC
CASSDGYQANEQFF
>TRBD2|TRBV28|TRBJ2-3|few
TGTGCCAGCAGTTTCCCAGGAGGACTAGCGGGAGTGAATACGCAGTATTTT
CASSFPGGLAGVNTQYF
>TRBD1|TRBV7-9|TRBJ2-3|few
TGTGCCAGCAGCTTATCTGGGACAGGGAGAGATACGCAGTATTTT
CASSLSGTGRDTQYF
>TRBD2|TRBV20-1|TRBJ2-2|.
TGCAGTGCTAGAGCGGCCCGGGAGGGTCGCACCGGGGAGCTGTTTTTT
CSARAAREGRTGELFF
>.|TRBV28|TRBJ2-5|few
TGTGCCAGCAGTCCGAATACAGGGAGACTTACCCAAGAGACCCAGTACTTC
CASSPNTGRLTQETQYF
>.|TRBV5-1|TRBJ1-6|few
TGCGCCAGCAGCCGCGGCCCTAATTCACCCCTCCACTTT
CASSRGPNSPLHF
>.|TRBV7-2|TRBJ2-5|.
TGTGCCAGCAGCTCGAGGGTGGAAGAGACCCAGTACTTC
CASSSRVEETQYF
>.|TRBV24-1|TRBJ2-5|many
TGTGCCACCAGGGGACCCGAGAGATTACAAGAGACCCAGTACTTC
CATRGPERLQETQYF
>.|TRBV20-1|TRBJ1-5|many
TGCAGTGCCGGGAGCAATCAGCCCCAGCATTTT
CSAGSNQPQHF
>.|TRBV4-2|TRBJ2-5|few
TGTGCCAGCAGCCAAGATTTACTCCGGGCTGGGGAGACCCAGTACTTC
CASSQDLLRAGETQYF
>TRBD1|TRBV20-1|TRBJ1-2|.
TGCAGTGCTAGGCCGGACAGGGCCCTCTCCAGAGACGGCTACACCTTC
CSARPDRALSRDGYTF
>.|TRBV12-3/TRBV12-4|TRBJ1-2|.
TGTGCCAGCAGTTTAGGGCCATTCTATGGCTACACCTTC
CASSLGPFYGYTF
>.|TRBV5-1|TRBJ1-1|.
TGCGCCAGCAGCGGAGGGGTTGAAGCTTTCTTT
CASSGGVEAFF
>TRBD1|TRBV20-1|TRBJ1-1|few
TGCAGTGCTAGAAGATGGGACAGGGACACTGAAGCTTTCTTT
CSARRWDRDTEAFF
>TRBD2|TRBV18|TRBJ2-3|many
TGTGCCAGCTCACCACCGGGCTTCAAACTAGCGGGGGGCACCACAGATACGCAGTATTTT
CASSPPGFKLAGGTTDTQYF
>TRBD1|TRBV29-1|TRBJ2-1|.
TGCAGCGAACATCAACAGGGGGCCTACAATGAGCAGTTCTTC
CSEHQQGAYNEQFF
>.|TRBV13|TRBJ1-2|few
TGTGCCAGCAGCTTAGAGCCAGGGGAAGGCTATGGCTACACCTTC
CASSLEPGEGYGYTF
>TRBD2|TRBV7-2|TRBJ2-2|few
TGTGCCAGCAGCTTAGGCCCTAGCGGGAGTATAGGGGAGCTGTTTTTT
CASSLGPSGSIGELFF
>.|TRBV5-1|TRBJ2-3|few
TGCGCCAGCAGCCTCCAGGAGGGACGTGCAGATACGCAGTATTTT
CASSLQEGRADTQYF
>.|TRBV3-1|TRBJ1-1|few
TGTGCCAGCAGCCACCCCGGGACACTATTTGAAGCTTTCTTT
CASSHPGTLFEAFF
>.|TRBV12-3/TRBV12-4|TRBJ1-3|many
TGTGCCAGCAGGCCGGCAGGGGGAAACACCATATATTTT
CASRPAGGNTIYF
>.|TRBV7-8|TRBJ2-5|.
TGTGCCAGCAGCTTACGGGGCACGGGGGAGACCCAGTACTTC
CASSLRGTGETQYF
>TRBD2|TRBV6-2/TRBV6-3|TRBJ2-1|few
TGTGCCAGCAGTTATCGGGAGGGCCACTACAATGAGCAGTTCTTC
CASSYREGHYNEQFF
>.|TRBV12-3/TRBV12-4|TRBJ1-6|.
TGTGCCAGCACCACCACAGGCACGCCCCTCCACTTT
CASTTTGTPLHF
>.|TRBV6-6|TRBJ2-7|few
TGTGCCAGCTTGCAGGGGTACGAGCAGTACTTC
CASLQGYEQYF
>.|TRBV28|TRBJ2-7|once
TGTGCCAGCAGTTTACTTCCGGGCGGCGAGGAGCAGTACTTC
CASSLLPGGEEQYF
>.|TRBV9|TRBJ1-3|many
TGTGCCAGCAGCCCCCAGCGGGGCCGCTCTGGAAACACCATATATTTT
CASSPQRGRSGNTIYF
>.|TRBV12-3/TRBV12-4|TRBJ2-1|few
TGTGCCAGCAGTTTCCGTCTCCGGGACTCGTTCTTC
CASSFRLRDSFF
>.|TRBV7-9|TRBJ1-5|few
TGTGCCAGCAGCCCCTCATCCGCGATTTCAAGCAATCAGCCCCAGCATTTT
CASSPSSAISSNQPQHF
>TRBD2|TRBV9|TRBJ2-2|.
TGTGCCAGCAGCCCCCGAGGGAGGGGATCGAACACCGGGGAGCTGTTTTTT
CASSPRGRGSNTGELFF
>TRBD1|TRBV12-3/TRBV12-4|TRBJ1-2|few
TGTGCCAGCCGAACCGGGACAGGGTATGGCTACACCTTC
CASRTGTGYGYTF
>.|TRBV7-9|TRBJ2-1|.
TGTACCAGCAGCTTAATGGGGGCGGTAAGCTCCTACAATGAGCAGTTCTTC
CTSSLMGAVSSYNEQFF
>TRBD1|TRBV20-1|TRBJ1-6|.
TGCAGTGCTAGAGATCGGGACAGGACTTTTAATTCACCCCTCCACTTT
CSARDRDRTFNSPLHF
>.|TRBV11-2|TRBJ2-2|.
TGTGCCAGCAGCTTAGCGCTTGAATCCGGGGAGCTGTTTTTT
CASSLALESGELFF
>.|TRBV5-1|TRBJ1-2|.
TGCGCCAGCAGCTTGGCCGGGACGGCCTACCCGTATGGCTACACCTTC
CASSLAGTAYPYGYTF
>.|TRBV20-1|TRBJ1-2|few
TGCAGTGCTACGGCGGGACACTACAGCTACACCTTC
CSATAGHYSYTF
>TRBD1|TRBV7-9|TRBJ2-2|.
TGTGCCAGCAGTGAACAGGGGACCAGCACCGGGGAGCTGCTTTTT
CASSEQGTSTGELLF